These T cell receptor beta chains were read from a single sample in a study of blood T cell repertoires in COVID-19. The table came from immunoSEQ multiplex PCR; TCRdb's copy has only in-frame clones and leaves some out. In the table there are about 170,000 clones, roughly 88% of which are singletons. Sequencing used peripheral blood. The receptors shown here come from a man between 18 and 35 years old with COVID-19, enrolled during active disease. CDR3s include the opening cysteine and the closing phenylalanine or tryptophan.

CDR3aa	v_gene
CASSLLGSGELFF	TRBV7-2
CASSLGTLYGYTF	TRBV28
CASSYSRSGSYNEQFF	TRBV6-2/TRBV6-3
CASSRGTSGSPADTQYF	TRBV9
CASSFGGYEQYF	TRBV27
CASSSGTPANLDSTDTQYF	TRBV28
CASSQVALTPLHF	TRBV28
CASRNTWNTGELFF	TRBV9
CASSQGAGGSYEQYF	TRBV4-3
CAIGTTGGSMNTEAFF	TRBV10-3
CASSFSGRADNEQFF	TRBV5-1
CAWGRVSEAFF	TRBV30
CATSRDLPSARNSPLHF	TRBV15
CASSERQGGDTQYF	TRBV6-1
CASSLRLAGGADTQYF	TRBV5-4
CASSSQGTDTQYF	TRBV7-2
CASSHLRTGTGELFF	TRBV3-1/TRBV3-2
CALTGTSGRDTDTQYF	TRBV19